This T cell receptor (beta chain) was captured by sequencing in a study of T cells in tumors after PD-1 blockade. Background on the study: Patients had no prior checkpoint blockade, systemic immunosuppressants, or anti-cancer therapy within 4 weeks. Treatment was either pembrolizumab 200 mg every 3 weeks or cemiplimab 350 mg every 2 weeks.

General study findings and limits: Peripheral recruitment is suggested, as some novel exhausted tumor clones were in pre-treatment blood.

The repertoire was sequenced with immunoSEQ multiplex PCR; TCRdb's copy has only in-frame clones and lacks some. The profile shows roughly 49,000 clones, roughly 80% of them singletons. About this clone: Antigen: not known.

V shed 2 bases, J shed 3 bases, and the junction held 5 bases outside the gene matches. Germline values: CDR1 MGHRA, CDR2 YSYEKL. This CDR3 has 17 residues. This sequence was found in a human donor with basal cell carcinoma. This chain joins TRBV4-1 and TRBJ2-1; 12 nucleotides match TRBD2. The sample consisted of PBMCs, taken before anti-PD-1 treatment. The CDR3 protein is CASSQQTSGGRYNEQFF. In DNA form, the CDR3 reads TGCGCCAGCAGCCAACAGACTAGCGGGGGCCGCTACAATGAGCAGTTCTTC.